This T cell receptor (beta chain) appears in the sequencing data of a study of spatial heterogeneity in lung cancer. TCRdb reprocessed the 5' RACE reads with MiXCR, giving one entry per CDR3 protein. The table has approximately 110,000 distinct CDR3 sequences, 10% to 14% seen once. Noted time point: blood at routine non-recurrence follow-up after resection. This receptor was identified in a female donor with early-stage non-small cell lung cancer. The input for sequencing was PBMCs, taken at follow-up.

The CDR3 DNA reads as TGTGCCAGCGGGACTTCGGGGCGTTGGTCCTATAATTCACCCCTCCACTTT. This translates into CASGTSGRWSYNSPLHF. The genes are TRBV27 and TRBJ1-6, with a possible D match to TRBD1 (5 bases). Trimming cost V 8 bases and J 1 base, with 18 bases left between them. This CDR3 is built from 17 residues. Germline V gene lookup returns CDR1 MNHEY and CDR2 SMNVEV (reference sequence).